This entry is about one T cell receptor beta chain. The antigen is unknown. This sample is part of a study of T cell repertoires and Cas9 in healthy adults. At the level of the study: Multi-effector potency, cytotoxicity and lineage were assessed in SpCas9-reactive CD4 and CD8 T cells. Study-wide results and limits: Reportedly, SpCas9-reactive effector T cell proliferation and function were mitigated by SpCas9-reactive Tregs in vitro.

This CDR3 has 15 residues. CDR1 and CDR2 from the germline V gene are SGHAT and FQNNGV. The V end was cut by 3 bases, the J end by 2 bases, with 12 bases between. The assay was immunoSEQ multiplex PCR, and TCRdb's table has in-frame clones only and misses some. The top ten clones hold 0.55% to 0.85% of a sample with around 20,000 clones, 90% of them seen once. This receptor was taken from a human donor in good health. The chain joins TRBV11-2 to TRBJ2-3; maybe TRBD1 (5 bases). Sequencing was performed on CD4+ effector T cells (CD127+, CD25-, CD137-, CD154-) from PBMCs; culture status not recorded. CDR3 sequence: CASSFLQGNTDTQYF. CDR3 nucleotide sequence: TGTGCCAGCAGCTTTCTGCAGGGTAACACAGATACGCAGTATTTT.